Below, 17 T cell receptor beta chains from the same sample are listed, as sequenced in a study of CD8+ T cells in alopecia areata. RNA extraction was followed by reverse transcription into cDNA, which acted as the sequencing template. The data were produced by immunoSEQ multiplex PCR, yet TCRdb's version contains in-frame clones alone and is incomplete. The sample carries roughly 140,000 clones, more than 55% recorded once. The specimen was CD8+ T cells sorted from blood. The receptors were gathered from a human donor in good health.

This clone occurred a few times. The chain recombines TRBV29-1 with TRBJ1-2; no definite D call. The CDR3 loop spans 14 amino acids. V was pared by 1 base and J by 4 bases, with 13 bases between. CDR1 and CDR2 (germline): SQVTM, ANQGSEA. The CDR3, as DNA: TGCAGCGTTGAAGTAAATAGGACCCCCTATGGCTACACCTTC. It codes for CSVEVNRTPYGYTF. Complete variable domain (other parts from reference TRBV29-1 and TRBJ1-2): SAVISQKPSRDICQRGTSLTIQCQVDSQVTMMFWYRQQPGQSLTLIATANQGSEATYESGFVIDKFPISRPNLTFSTLTVSNMSPEDSSIYLCSVEVNRTPYGYTFGSGTRLTVV.

The CDR3 loop reads CASSFSGGPDTQYF. The DNA of the CDR3 is TGTGCCAGCAGCTTTTCAGGGGGCCCAGATACGCAGTATTTT. V and J are TRBV7-6 and TRBJ2-3; 8 bases map to TRBD1. Germline CDR1 SGHVS, CDR2 FNYEAQ. The trim removed 3 bases at V and 4 bases at J, leaving 3 bases unmatched. The CDR3 totals 14 residues.

In its sample, this clone was seen once. No conserved phenylalanine or tryptophan ends this CDR3, so it is likely a read error. Because the CDR3's place on the DNA is in doubt, the DNA is left out and the CDR3 is given as listed by TCRdb. The chain joins TRBV27 to TRBJ1-2; the table's D call of TRBD1 was not tested on the DNA. The germline CDR1 and CDR2 sequences are MNHEY and SMNVEV (reference sequence). Both ends counted, the CDR3 spans 10 residues. CDR3 protein: CASSRLSRGL.

The gene calls are TRBV30 and TRBJ2-2; tentatively, D is TRBD2 (5 bases). CDR1 is GTSNPN and CDR2 is SVGIG in the germline V gene (reference sequence). This CDR3 region has 15 residues. The V end lost 7 bases, the J end lost 6 bases, and 21 bases lay between the germline ends. The CDR3 protein is CALPSRKFGAGELFF. CDR3 bases: TGTGCCTTACCTTCTCGGAAGTTCGGGGCCGGGGAGCTGTTTTTT.

The chain employs TRBV5-1 and TRBJ2-2; D remains unclear. Germline lookup yields CDR1 SGHRS and CDR2 YFSETQ. V was trimmed by 3 bases and J by 3 bases, leaving 3 bases between them. The CDR3 runs 12 residues. CDR3 sequence (DNA): TGCGCCAGCAGCTATTACACCGGGGAGCTGTTTTTT. It specifies CASSYYTGELFF.

The chain joins TRBV11-2 to TRBJ2-1; D remains unclear. In germline, CDR1 is SGHAT, CDR2 FQNNGV. The CDR3 loop spans 14 amino acids. V shed 5 bases and J shed 8 bases, with 16 bases lying between them. The CDR3 protein is CASSPPRIADEQFF. The CDR3 region has the DNA TGTGCCAGCAGCCCCCCGAGAATAGCTGATGAGCAGTTCTTC. The full variable domain, rest sourced from reference TRBV11-2 and TRBJ2-1, is EAGVAQSPRYKIIEKRQSVAFWCNPISGHATLYWYQQILGQGPKLLIQFQNNGVVDDSQLPKDRFSAERLKGVDSTLKIQPAKLEDSAVYLCASSPPRIADEQFFGPGTRLTVL.

The gene calls are TRBV27 and TRBJ2-1, with 9 nucleotides matching TRBD1. The germline V gene encodes CDR1 MNHEY and CDR2 SMNVEV (reference sequence). Trimming at V came to 2 bases and at J to 1 base, leaving 6 bases not matched to a gene. The CDR3 consists of 17 residues. In DNA, the CDR3 is TGTGCCAGCAGTTTAGCGACAGGGGGGGGTTCCTACAATGAGCAGTTCTTC. Amino acid sequence: CASSLATGGGSYNEQFF.

This clone was observed a single time. The gene calls are TRBV6-6 and TRBJ2-5; a possible D gene is TRBD2 (6 bases). Looked up from germline, CDR1 is MNHNY and CDR2 is SVGAGI (reference sequence). V was clipped by 6 bases and J by 5 bases, with 13 bases between them. This CDR3 region has 13 residues. CDR3 coding DNA: TGTGCCAGCAGCGGGACTCTGGGGGAGACCCAGTACTTC. Its protein product is CASSGTLGETQYF.

The chain is built from TRBV5-6 and TRBJ2-1; unclear D gene. From germline, CDR1 is SGHDT and CDR2 YYEEEE. The CDR3 has 16 amino acids. The V gene lost 4 bases and the J gene lost 0 bases, with 14 bases spanning the gap. CDR3 bases: TGTGCCAGCAGCCTTACAGAGGATATCTCCTACAATGAGCAGTTCTTC. It encodes CASSLTEDISYNEQFF.

The chain employs TRBV6-5 and TRBJ2-2; the match to TRBD1 covers 9 bases. Germline lookup yields CDR1 MNHEY and CDR2 SVGAGI. The CDR3 runs to 15 residues. Trimming cost V 7 bases and J 7 bases; bases outside gene matches: 10. The CDR3 is CASNADGQGYGELFF. CDR3 coding DNA: TGTGCCAGCAACGCCGATGGACAGGGGTACGGGGAGCTGTTTTTT.

This sequence joins TRBV5-1 and TRBJ2-7, with unresolved D. Germline CDR1 and CDR2: SGHRS and YFSETQ. This CDR3 contains 13 residues. Deletions cut 1 base from V and 1 base from J, with 6 bases between. CDR3 amino acids: CASSLSVSYEQYF. The CDR3 region has the DNA TGCGCCAGCAGCTTGAGTGTATCCTACGAGCAGTACTTC.

This clone was seen only a few times. The chain employs TRBV7-9 and TRBJ1-1; D gene unclear. The CDR3 has 15 amino acids. V was trimmed by 1 base and J by 0 bases, leaving 9 bases between them. Germline V gives CDR1 SEHNR, CDR2 FQNEAQ (reference sequence). Here the CDR3 DNA reads TGTGCCAGCAGCTTAGAGCGAATTATGAACACTGAAGCTTTCTTT. Protein sequence: CASSLERIMNTEAFF.

The chain links TRBV29-1 to TRBJ2-3; 7 nucleotides align to TRBD2. The CDR3 is made up of 12 amino acids. Germline values: CDR1 SQVTM, CDR2 ANQGSEA. After removal of 7 bases from V and 5 bases from J, the junction contained 6 bases not matched to a gene. The CDR3 DNA follows: TGCAGCGCCAGCGGGATTCAAGATACGCAGTATTTT. Translation: CSASGIQDTQYF.

This clone has more than one count but fewer than ten. The rearrangement uses TRBV2 and TRBJ2-2; no clear D. V was trimmed by 11 bases and J by 6 bases, leaving 7 bases between them. The CDR3 sequence is 10 residues long. The germline V gene encodes CDR1 SNHLY and CDR2 FYNNEI. CDR3 sequence (DNA): TGTGCCTCCATGGCCGGGGAGCTGTTTTTT. Protein sequence: CASMAGELFF.

The chain couples TRBV29-1 to TRBJ1-2, with D possibly TRBD1 on 5 matching bases. The CDR3 loop spans 13 amino acids. Germline CDR1 is SQVTM and CDR2 is ANQGSEA. Deletions cut 1 base from V and 8 bases from J, with 14 bases between. CDR3 in amino acids: CSVEVRDPPGYTF. CDR3 coding DNA: TGCAGCGTTGAAGTAAGGGACCCGCCGGGCTACACCTTC.

This clone was recorded once. The chain joins TRBV27 to TRBJ2-2; 9 nucleotides align to TRBD2. The germline CDR1 and CDR2 sequences are MNHEY and SMNVEV (reference sequence). V shed 5 bases and J 7 bases; nucleotides not matched to a gene: 8. CDR3 size: 15 residues. The CDR3: CASSLSGRGNGELFF. The CDR3 DNA sequence: TGTGCCAGCAGTCTTAGCGGGAGAGGGAACGGGGAGCTGTTTTTT.

The chain combines TRBV9 with TRBJ2-7, with TRBD2 matching over 9 bases. The V gene end was trimmed by 3 bases and the J gene end by 6 bases; junction bases not matched to a gene: 7. Looked up from germline, CDR1 is SGDLS and CDR2 is YYNGEE. The CDR3 contains 14 residues. CDR3 coding DNA: TGTGCCAGCAGCGGTAGCGGGAGAATAACCGAGCAGTACTTC. Protein: CASSGSGRITEQYF.